The table lists the clone carrying this T cell receptor (beta chain) with a few counts. The target antigen is unknown. The whole isolated RNA underwent reverse transcription, so sequencing captured expressed TCRB transcripts. Sequencing used immunoSEQ multiplex PCR; TCRdb keeps in-frame clones, though not all of them. The sample lists about 47,000 clones, around 45% occurring once. The source of the sample is a study of beta chain features in type 1 diabetes. Findings and limits, study-wide: Any HLA-type effect on TCRB rearrangement remained unresolved here. All four CD4+ subsets from Type 1 diabetes patients carried moderately but significantly shorter TCRB CDR3s. PCR might favor shorter templates, but any such skew would affect patients and controls equally.

The TCR originated in a man aged 25 to 45 with type 1 diabetes. The sequenced material came from stem cell memory CD4+ T cells from blood.

CDR3 nucleotides: TGTGCCAGCAGCCCCGGATGGGGGACAGGGGACAATCAGCCCCAGCATTTT. Residues: CASSPGWGTGDNQPQHF. The gene calls are TRBV7-2 and TRBJ1-5, with 10 positions matching TRBD1. Losses at the gene ends were 5 bases for V and 3 bases for J; bases not matched to a gene: 10. Per germline, CDR1 SGHTA and CDR2 FQGNSA. CDR3 length: 17 residues.